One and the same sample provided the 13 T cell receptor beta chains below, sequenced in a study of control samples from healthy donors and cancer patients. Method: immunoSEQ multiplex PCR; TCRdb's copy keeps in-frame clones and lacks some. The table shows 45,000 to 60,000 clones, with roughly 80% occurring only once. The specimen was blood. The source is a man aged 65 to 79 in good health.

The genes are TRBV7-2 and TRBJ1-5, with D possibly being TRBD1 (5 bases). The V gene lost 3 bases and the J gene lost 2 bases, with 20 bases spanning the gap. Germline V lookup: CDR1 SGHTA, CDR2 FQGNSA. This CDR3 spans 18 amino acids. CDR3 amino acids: CASSLRAQGVLGNQPQHF. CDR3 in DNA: TGTGCCAGCAGCTTGCGGGCTCAAGGGGTTCTGGGCAATCAGCCCCAGCATTTT.

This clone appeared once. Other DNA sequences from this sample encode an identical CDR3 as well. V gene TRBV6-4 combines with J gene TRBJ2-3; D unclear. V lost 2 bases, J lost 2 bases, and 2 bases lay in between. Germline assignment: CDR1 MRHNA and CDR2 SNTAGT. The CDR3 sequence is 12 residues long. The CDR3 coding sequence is TGTGCCAGCAGTGACCTCACAGATACGCAGTATTTT. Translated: CASSDLTDTQYF.

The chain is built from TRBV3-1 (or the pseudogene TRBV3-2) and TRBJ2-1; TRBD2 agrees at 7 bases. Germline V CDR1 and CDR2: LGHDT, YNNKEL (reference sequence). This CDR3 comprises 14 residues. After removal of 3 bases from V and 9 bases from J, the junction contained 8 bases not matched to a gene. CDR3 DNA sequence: TGTGCCAGCAGCCATCGAGCGGGGTCAGGTGAGCAGTTCTTC. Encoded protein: CASSHRAGSGEQFF.

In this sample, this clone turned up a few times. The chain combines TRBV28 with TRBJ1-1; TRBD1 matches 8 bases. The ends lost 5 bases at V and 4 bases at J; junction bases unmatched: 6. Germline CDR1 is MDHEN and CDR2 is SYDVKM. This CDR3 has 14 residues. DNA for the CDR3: TGTGCCAGCAGTCGAACAGGGGGAGTCACTGAAGCTTTCTTT. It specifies CASSRTGGVTEAFF.

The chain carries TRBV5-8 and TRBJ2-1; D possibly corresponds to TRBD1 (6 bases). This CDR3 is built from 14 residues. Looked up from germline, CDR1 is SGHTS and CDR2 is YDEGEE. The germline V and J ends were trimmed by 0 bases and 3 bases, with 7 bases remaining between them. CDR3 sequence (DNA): TGTGCCAGCAGCTTGGGACAGGTCTACAATGAGCAGTTCTTC. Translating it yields CASSLGQVYNEQFF.

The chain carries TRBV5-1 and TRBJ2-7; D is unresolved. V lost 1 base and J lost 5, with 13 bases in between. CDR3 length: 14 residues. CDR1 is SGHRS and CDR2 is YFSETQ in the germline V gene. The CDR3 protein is CASSLSPSRDEQYF. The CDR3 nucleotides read TGCGCCAGCAGCTTGTCCCCTTCAAGAGACGAGCAGTACTTC.

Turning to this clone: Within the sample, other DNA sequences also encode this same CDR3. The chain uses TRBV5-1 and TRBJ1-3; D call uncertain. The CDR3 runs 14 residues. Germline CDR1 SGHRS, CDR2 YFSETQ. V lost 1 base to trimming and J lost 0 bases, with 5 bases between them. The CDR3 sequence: CASSLTSSGNTIYF. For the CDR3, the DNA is TGCGCCAGCAGCTTGACAAGCTCTGGAAACACCATATATTTT.

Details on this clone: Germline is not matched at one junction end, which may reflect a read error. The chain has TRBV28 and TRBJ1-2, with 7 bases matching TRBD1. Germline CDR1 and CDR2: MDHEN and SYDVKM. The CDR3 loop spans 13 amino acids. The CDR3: CASSPDRDSTVGF. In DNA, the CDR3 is TGTGCCAGCAGCCCCGACCGGGACAGTACGGTCGGATTC.

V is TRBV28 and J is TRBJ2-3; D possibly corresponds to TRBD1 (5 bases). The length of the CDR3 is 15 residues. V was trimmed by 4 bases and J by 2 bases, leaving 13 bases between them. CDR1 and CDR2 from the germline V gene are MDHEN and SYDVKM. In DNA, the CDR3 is TGTGCCAGCAGTTCCCCGGACAAGGCCACAGATACGCAGTATTTT. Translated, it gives CASSSPDKATDTQYF.

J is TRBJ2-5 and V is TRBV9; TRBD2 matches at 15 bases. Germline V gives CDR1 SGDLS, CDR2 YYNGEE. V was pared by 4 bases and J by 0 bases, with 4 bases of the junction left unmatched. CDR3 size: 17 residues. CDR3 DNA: TGTGCCAGCAGCAGGACTAGCGGGAGGGCGTACCAAGAGACCCAGTACTTC. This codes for CASSRTSGRAYQETQYF. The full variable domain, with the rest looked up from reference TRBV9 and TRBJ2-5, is DSGVTQTPKHLITATGQRVTLRCSPRSGDLSVYWYQQSLDQGLQFLIQYYNGEERAKGNILERFSAQQFPDLHSELNLSSLELGDSALYFCASSRTSGRAYQETQYFGPGTRLLVL.

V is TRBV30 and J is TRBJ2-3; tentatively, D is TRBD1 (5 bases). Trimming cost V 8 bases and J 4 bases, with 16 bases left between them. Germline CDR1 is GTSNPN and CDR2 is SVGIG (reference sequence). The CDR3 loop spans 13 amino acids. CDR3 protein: CALRREPADTQYF. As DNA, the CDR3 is TGTGCCCTACGCAGGGAACCTGCAGATACGCAGTATTTT.

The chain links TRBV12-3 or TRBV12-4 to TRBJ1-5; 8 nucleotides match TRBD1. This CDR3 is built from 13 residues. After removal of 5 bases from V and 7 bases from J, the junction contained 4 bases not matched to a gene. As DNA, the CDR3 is TGTGCCAGCAGTCGACAGGGGATGCAGCCCCAGCATTTT. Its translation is CASSRQGMQPQHF.

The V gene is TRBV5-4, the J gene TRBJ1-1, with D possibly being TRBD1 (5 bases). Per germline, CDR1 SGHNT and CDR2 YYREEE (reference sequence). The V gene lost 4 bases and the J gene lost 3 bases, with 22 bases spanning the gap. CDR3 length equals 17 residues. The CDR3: CASSRTGDGRRYTEAFF. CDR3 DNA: TGTGCCAGCAGCAGAACCGGGGACGGCAGGAGGTACACTGAAGCTTTCTTT.